This T cell receptor beta chain emerged from a study of breast tumors, draining lymph nodes, adjacent tissues. V lost 7 bases and J 8 bases, leaving 15 bases between the germline ends. This CDR3 has 13 residues. Germline loops: CDR1 GTSNPN, CDR2 SVGIG (reference sequence). Worth noting for this clonotype: Its antigen is unidentified.

General observations from the study: Tumor TCR diversity was below lymph nodes but above nontumor tissue. The lymph node origin of tumor T cells was framed as consistent with a hypothesis, not demonstrated. Data fit most tumor T cells coming from lymph node, expanding in tumor. Compared with basal-like, luminal-like tumors shared significantly more repertoire with nontumor tissue.

MiXCR was run by TCRdb on the multiplex PCR reads, yielding one entry per CDR3 protein. Of tens of thousands of distinct CDR3 sequences in the sample, around 60% were seen once. Material: breast tumor tissue. The V gene is TRBV30, the J gene TRBJ1-6; D is possibly TRBD1 (5 bases). This TCR derives from a female donor with breast cancer. Some clones in this sample may be carry-over from other donors' samples. The CDR3 DNA is TGTGCCTCGACGGGGCGCGGGGATTCACCCCTCCACTTT. Its translation: CASTGRGDSPLHF.